What follows is one T cell receptor (beta chain) and its context. As yet, its antigen is unknown. Profiled with immunoSEQ multiplex PCR; TCRdb holds only in-frame clones, not every one. In the table there are 70,000 or so clones, approximately 94% of which are singletons. Per germline, CDR1 LGHNA and CDR2 YSLEER. V gave up 2 bases and J gave up 0 bases, with 13 bases separating them. The CDR3 contains 16 residues. The entry originates in a study of cytomegalovirus exposure and HLA in healthy donors. General study points: The tendency of first-cohort TCR clusters to co-occur in the 90 to 150 validation repertoires was the finding of a later analysis. Among TCR beta chains, those listed as cytomegalovirus-associated numbered around 180.

Sequencing was carried out using PBMCs. The rearrangement uses TRBV4-3 and TRBJ2-5, with TRBD2 as a possible D gene (6 bases). The sequence derives from a young woman in good health and CMV-seropositive. The CDR3 here is CASSQSPRGNQETQYF. CDR3 nucleotide sequence: TGCGCCAGCAGCCAATCTCCCCGGGGGAACCAAGAGACCCAGTACTTC.